This T cell receptor beta chain was identified in a study of blood T cell repertoires in COVID-19. As for the study in general: Sample material is recorded as cDNA or gDNA derived from T cells, B-cell-depleted T cells, or PBMCs.

The germline V gene encodes CDR1 DFQATT and CDR2 SNEGSKA (reference sequence). V dropped 3 bases and J dropped 7 bases, with 10 bases sitting between them. The CDR3 extends over 12 amino acids. Libraries were prepared by immunoSEQ multiplex PCR; TCRdb keeps only in-frame clonotypes and omits some of them. The sample includes 250,000 or so clones, 86% of them seen just once. The TCR comes from a man aged 40-50 years with active or convalescent COVID-19. V is TRBV20-1 and J is TRBJ1-5, with D uncertain. The sample comprised peripheral blood. CDR3 amino acids: CSASWRGQPQHF. CDR3 DNA: TGCAGTGCTAGTTGGCGGGGACAGCCCCAGCATTTT.